These 13 T cell receptor beta chains were all obtained from the same sample, sequenced in a study of T cell repertoires and HLA-DP antigens. Assay used: immunoSEQ multiplex PCR; TCRdb lists only in-frame clones, some missing. The data contain over 60,000 clones, around 80% of them seen just once; the ten biggest clones take up 1.6%. Their recognized antigens are unknown. Sequenced sample: CD4+ T cells from PBMCs. The receptors shown here come from a man in his sixties in good health and CMV-seronegative.

The chain couples TRBV7-2 to TRBJ2-3; TRBD2 aligns across 10 bases. The CDR3 has 16 amino acids. The germline gives CDR1 SGHTA, CDR2 FQGNSA. The trim removed 5 bases at V and 6 bases at J, leaving 11 bases unmatched. This chain's CDR3 is CASSPRAGGPSDTQYF. The CDR3 nucleotides read TGTGCCAGCAGCCCCCGAGCGGGGGGGCCGTCCGATACGCAGTATTTT.

The V call is TRBV7-8, the J call TRBJ1-5; the D is unclear. Germline V gene sequence: CDR1 SGHVS, CDR2 FQNEAQ. Between the trimmed V and J ends, which lost 5 bases and 1 base, there was a span of 12 bases. The CDR3 is 15 amino acids. The CDR3 here is CASSIGSVSNQPQHF. CDR3 nucleotide sequence: TGTGCCAGCAGCATTGGGTCAGTGAGCAATCAGCCCCAGCATTTT. The whole variable domain, remainder taken from reference TRBV7-8 and TRBJ1-5, is GAGVSQSPRYKVAKRGQDVALRCDPISGHVSLFWYQQALGQGPEFLTYFQNEAQLDKSGLPSDRFFAERPEGSVSTLKIQRTQQEDSAVYLCASSIGSVSNQPQHFGDGTRLSIL.

V usage is TRBV27 and J usage is TRBJ2-4, with a weak D call TRBD1 (7 bases). Germline-derived CDR1 and CDR2 are MNHEY and SMNVEV (reference sequence). This CDR3 has 16 amino acids. With 4 bases removed from V and 0 bases from J, the gap between germline ends came to 13 bases. The CDR3 DNA is TGTGCCAGCAGTTCCAGGGGGGCCTCAGCCAAAAACATTCAGTACTTC. Translation gives CASSSRGASAKNIQYF.

The V call is TRBV18, the J call TRBJ1-3, with unresolved D. CDR3 length: 13 amino acids. The germline V and J ends were trimmed by 7 bases and 3 bases, with 10 bases remaining between them. The germline V gene has CDR1 KGHSH and CDR2 LQKENI. CDR3 loop: CASFTSGGNTIYF. CDR3 coding DNA: TGTGCCAGCTTCACCAGTGGTGGAAACACCATATATTTT.

This chain links TRBV29-1 with TRBJ2-5; a weak D match, TRBD1 (5 bases). Trimming took 7 bases from V and 5 from J, leaving 14 bases between them. The length of the CDR3 is 12 residues. Germline CDR1 and CDR2: SQVTM and ANQGSEA. The CDR3 bases are TGCAGCGCCTGGACACAGAGGGAGACCCAGTACTTC. Amino acid sequence: CSAWTQRETQYF. The whole variable domain, remainder taken from reference TRBV29-1 and TRBJ2-5, is SAVISQKPSRDICQRGTSLTIQCQVDSQVTMMFWYRQQPGQSLTLIATANQGSEATYESGFVIDKFPISRPNLTFSTLTVSNMSPEDSSIYLCSAWTQRETQYFGPGTRLLVL.

This sequence joins TRBV6-6 and TRBJ1-4; D remains unclear. CDR3 length equals 15 residues. Germline-derived CDR1 and CDR2 are MNHNY and SVGAGI (reference sequence). Trimming left V 3 bases short and J 5 bases short, with 13 bases between. CDR3 bases: TGTGCCAGCAGTTATGATGGGAGGGAGAATGAAAAACTGTTTTTT. This codes for CASSYDGRENEKLFF.

The gene calls are TRBV29-1 and TRBJ2-5; the match to TRBD2 covers 8 bases. The CDR3 has 15 residues. CDR1 and CDR2 from the germline V gene are SQVTM and ANQGSEA. Trimming at V came to 7 bases and at J to 1 base, leaving 11 bases not matched to a gene. CDR3 coding DNA: TGCAGCGCCGCTTCGGGAGCGGGGGCCCAAGAGACCCAGTACTTC. The encoded protein is CSAASGAGAQETQYF. The full variable domain, completed using reference TRBV29-1 and TRBJ2-5, is SAVISQKPSRDICQRGTSLTIQCQVDSQVTMMFWYRQQPGQSLTLIATANQGSEATYESGFVIDKFPISRPNLTFSTLTVSNMSPEDSSIYLCSAASGAGAQETQYFGPGTRLLVL.

V and J are TRBV29-1 and TRBJ2-5; D is unresolved. V lost 6 bases, J lost 4 bases, and 12 bases lay in between. The CDR3 loop spans 12 amino acids. CDR1 and CDR2 from the germline V gene are SQVTM and ANQGSEA. CDR3 coding DNA: TGCAGCGTAACTCATAGAGGAGAGACCCAGTACTTC. Translated, it gives CSVTHRGETQYF.

The CDR3 here is CASSVGLIVTDTQYF. The DNA for the CDR3 is TGTGCCAGCAGCGTCGGACTGATCGTCACAGATACGCAGTATTTT. The chain links TRBV5-4 to TRBJ2-3; TRBD2 might be the D (5 bases). Germline V gene lookup returns CDR1 SGHNT and CDR2 YYREEE (reference sequence). The CDR3 has 15 residues. Trimming took 4 bases from V and 2 from J, leaving 14 bases between them.

The chain combines TRBV7-2 with TRBJ1-5; 7 bases map to TRBD1. The junction had 9 bases not matched to a gene; V was cut back by 2 bases and J by 11 bases. Germline CDR1 reads SGHTA; CDR2 reads FQGNSA. The CDR3 runs to 14 residues. The CDR3 region is CASSLSTGEVAQHF. In nucleotides, the CDR3 is TGTGCCAGCAGCTTATCCACAGGGGAGGTAGCCCAGCATTTT.

The chain joins TRBV30 to TRBJ2-2; D gene unclear. This CDR3 region has 14 residues. V lost 4 bases and J 4 bases, leaving 13 bases between the germline ends. Germline CDR1 reads GTSNPN; CDR2 reads SVGIG (reference sequence). The CDR3 bases are TGTGCCTGGAACCCCCCTCCTCTCACCGGGGAGCTGTTTTTT. Its translation is CAWNPPPLTGELFF.

This clone showed up just once. The chain couples TRBV29-1 to TRBJ1-2; the D is unclear. V shed 4 bases and J shed 3 bases, with 9 bases lying between them. Germline CDR1 SQVTM, CDR2 ANQGSEA. The CDR3 extends over 12 amino acids. CDR3 loop: CSVGMGDYGYTF. Here the CDR3 DNA reads TGCAGCGTTGGAATGGGTGACTATGGCTACACCTTC.

This clone was detected only a few times. The chain is built from TRBV7-9 and TRBJ1-1; D gene uncertain. The V gene lost 0 bases and the J gene lost 4 bases, with 12 bases spanning the gap. Germline CDR1 and CDR2: SEHNR and FQNEAQ (reference sequence). This CDR3 spans 15 amino acids. The CDR3 DNA reads as TGTGCCAGCAGCTTAGCGCGTGGGGAGACCACTGAAGCTTTCTTT. As protein: CASSLARGETTEAFF.